Following are 28 T cell receptor beta chains from one sample sequenced in a study of CD8 T cells in ankylosing spondylitis. In TCRdb, the 5' RACE reads were re-called with MiXCR into one record per CDR3 protein. The table shows approximately 100,000 distinct CDR3 sequences, with more than 20% occurring only once. Specimen: synovial fluid, either unsorted or a sorted T cell fraction (not recorded which). These receptors came from a male donor with ankylosing spondylitis.

The chain has TRBV5-1 and TRBJ1-1, with D possibly TRBD1 on 5 matching bases. V lost 0 bases, J lost 3 bases, and 12 bases lay in between. CDR1 and CDR2 from the germline V gene are SGHRS and YFSETQ. The length of the CDR3 is 15 residues. The CDR3 reads CASSLAIGADTEAFF. The CDR3 nucleotides read TGCGCCAGCAGCTTGGCCATAGGGGCGGACACTGAAGCTTTCTTT.

Sample share makes this clonotype medium-sized. The CDR3 sequence: CASSLRRGQGGELFF. The CDR3 DNA reads TGTGCCAGCAGTTTACGGCGGGGCCAGGGCGGGGAGCTGTTTTTT. This rearrangement joins TRBV12-3 or TRBV12-4 to TRBJ2-2; weak D call: TRBD2 (6 bases). Trimming shortened V by 2 bases and J by 7 bases, and 14 bases separated the two germline ends. CDR3 length: 15 residues.

This chain joins TRBV19 and TRBJ1-1; D not resolved. The CDR3 runs 14 residues. Germline-derived CDR1 and CDR2 are LNHDA and SQIVND (reference sequence). Trimming shortened V by 6 bases and J by 7 bases, and 18 bases separated the two germline ends. Here the CDR3 reads CASSQPRASIEAFF. CDR3 sequence (DNA): TGTGCCAGTAGCCAGCCCCGTGCCAGCATTGAAGCTTTCTTT. Variable domain in full (rest from reference TRBV19 and TRBJ1-1): DGGITQSPKYLFRKEGQNVTLSCEQNLNHDAMYWYRQDPGQGLRLIYYSQIVNDFQKGDIAEGYSVSREKKESFPLTVTSAQKNPTAFYLCASSQPRASIEAFFGQGTRLTVV.

This clonotype has a handful of counts. CDR3 amino acids: CSARQGGNSPLHF. The CDR3 bases are TGCAGTGCTCGACAGGGAGGTAATTCACCCCTCCACTTT. The rearrangement links TRBV20-1 to TRBJ1-6; TRBD1 agrees at 7 bases. This CDR3 has 13 residues. Germline assignment: CDR1 DFQATT and CDR2 SNEGSKA (reference sequence). The J segment lost 6 bases and the V segment lost 5 bases, leaving 4 bases of the junction unmatched.

V is TRBV18 and J is TRBJ1-1, with D perhaps matching TRBD1 (6 bases). The CDR3 consists of 13 residues. Germline-derived CDR1 and CDR2 are KGHSH and LQKENI. Trimming pared 5 bases from V and 7 bases from J, leaving 14 bases between. CDR3 sequence: CASSSTGRGEAFF. The CDR3 bases are TGTGCCAGCTCATCTACAGGGAGGGGTGAAGCTTTCTTT.

The V call is TRBV20-1, the J call TRBJ2-1; TRBD2 agrees at 13 bases. V dropped 7 bases and J dropped 9; count of bases not matched to a gene: 3. The CDR3 contains 12 residues. Germline assignment: CDR1 DFQATT and CDR2 SNEGSKA (reference sequence). CDR3 amino acids: CSVWTSGGEQFF. The CDR3, as DNA: TGCAGTGTCTGGACTAGCGGGGGTGAGCAGTTCTTC.

In this sample, this clonotype turned up a few times. The rearrangement joins TRBV12-3 or TRBV12-4 to TRBJ2-6; D is uncertain. There are 14 residues in the CDR3. V was clipped by 2 bases and J by 1 base, with 3 bases between them. The CDR3 coding sequence is TGTGCCAGCAGTTTATGGTCTGGGGCCAACGTCCTGACTTTC. Translating gives CASSLWSGANVLTF.

This clonotype occurred a few times. The V call is TRBV9, the J call TRBJ1-2; TRBD1 is a possible D gene (5 bases). CDR1 is SGDLS and CDR2 is YYNGEE in the germline V gene. This CDR3 is built from 16 residues. Trimming took off 2 bases at V and 6 bases at J, with 20 bases between the two ends. The CDR3 is CASSVGKNWVGDGYTF. The CDR3 DNA is TGTGCCAGCAGCGTGGGAAAGAACTGGGTAGGGGATGGCTACACCTTC. The full variable domain, with the rest looked up from reference TRBV9 and TRBJ1-2, is DSGVTQTPKHLITATGQRVTLRCSPRSGDLSVYWYQQSLDQGLQFLIQYYNGEERAKGNILERFSAQQFPDLHSELNLSSLELGDSALYFCASSVGKNWVGDGYTFGSGTRLTVV.

The chain is built from TRBV20-1 and TRBJ1-2; D is possibly TRBD1 (5 bases). CDR3 size: 12 residues. V was cut by 4 bases and J by 3 bases, with 9 bases left in between. Per the germline V gene, CDR1 is DFQATT and CDR2 is SNEGSKA (reference sequence). The CDR3 DNA follows: TGCAGTGCTAAACAGGAATACTATGGCTACACCTTC. It yields the protein CSAKQEYYGYTF.

The rearrangement uses TRBV18 and TRBJ2-7, with a possible D match to TRBD2 (5 bases). Germline V gives CDR1 KGHSH, CDR2 LQKENI. Trimming shortened V by 6 bases and J by 2 bases, and 11 bases separated the two germline ends. The CDR3 totals 13 residues. The CDR3 reads CASSSRRPYEQYF. The DNA of the CDR3 is TGTGCCAGCTCCTCTCGGAGGCCCTACGAGCAGTACTTC.

This clonotype was seen at least ten times. The chain joins TRBV11-2 to TRBJ1-1; no reliable D call. The CDR3 length is 13 residues. Trimming cost V 0 bases and J 1 base, with 3 bases left between them. Germline CDR1 is SGHAT and CDR2 is FQNNGV. CDR3 in DNA: TGTGCCAGCAGCTTAGAAGCGAACACTGAAGCTTTCTTT. Its protein product is CASSLEANTEAFF.

The V call is TRBV15, the J call TRBJ2-2; D is perhaps TRBD1 or TRBD2 (5 bases each). Between the trimmed V and J ends, which lost 2 bases and 9 bases, there was a span of 16 bases. The CDR3 has 15 residues. Germline values: CDR1 LNHNV, CDR2 YYDKDF (reference sequence). The DNA for the CDR3 is TGTGCCACCAGCAGACTTGGGACCTCCAAACGGGAGCTGTTTTTT. This codes for CATSRLGTSKRELFF.

This clonotype was seen only a few times. V and J are TRBV20-1 and TRBJ1-1; D possibly corresponds to TRBD1 (5 bases). V was shortened by 5 bases and J by 9 bases, with 16 bases between the two germline ends. Germline CDR1 is DFQATT and CDR2 is SNEGSKA (reference sequence). The CDR3 contains 12 residues. The CDR3 region has the DNA TGCAGTGCTGGGGACGCAGGTCAACAAGCTTTCTTT. This gives the protein CSAGDAGQQAFF.

This clonotype was detected a few times. The chain carries TRBV2 and TRBJ1-5; TRBD1 is a possible D gene (5 bases). V was shortened by 3 bases and J by 2 bases, with 11 bases between the two germline ends. This CDR3 comprises 15 residues. Germline V gene sequence: CDR1 SNHLY, CDR2 FYNNEI. The CDR3 loop reads CASSDPGLGNQPQHF. CDR3 sequence (DNA): TGTGCCAGCAGTGATCCAGGGTTAGGCAATCAGCCCCAGCATTTT.

This chain connects TRBV20-1 to TRBJ1-4; TRBD1 might be the D (5 bases). Between the trimmed V and J ends, which lost 3 bases and 4 bases, there was a span of 12 bases. Germline assignment: CDR1 DFQATT and CDR2 SNEGSKA (reference sequence). The CDR3 spans 14 residues. As DNA, the CDR3 is TGCAGTGCTAGGGCCGGGGCCCTTAATGAAAAACTGTTTTTT. Amino acids: CSARAGALNEKLFF.

The CDR3, as DNA: TGTGCCAGCAGTTCTGATGGCAGGTGGCGAACCTTC. It translates to CASSSDGRWRTF. The chain recombines TRBV12-3 or TRBV12-4 with TRBJ1-2; no reliable D call. The CDR3 contains 12 residues. Between the trimmed V and J ends, which lost 4 bases and 14 bases, there was a span of 17 bases.

The chain employs TRBV6-5 and TRBJ2-5; 7 bases align to TRBD2. Per the germline V gene, CDR1 is MNHEY and CDR2 is SVGAGI. The CDR3 totals 16 residues. The junction had 7 bases not matched to a gene; V was cut back by 2 bases and J by 1 base. The chain's CDR3 is CASSYDGTTAQETQYF. The CDR3 DNA reads TGTGCCAGCAGTTACGATGGGACTACAGCCCAAGAGACCCAGTACTTC.

This clonotype was detected once. Given the absence of the conserved phenylalanine or tryptophan at the CDR3 end, a read error is likely. This chain links TRBV10-2 with TRBJ2-1; 8 bases map to TRBD2. This CDR3 comprises 16 residues. V shed 0 bases and J 7 bases; nucleotides not matched to a gene: 8. Germline-derived CDR1 and CDR2 are WSHSY and SAAADI. The CDR3 loop reads CASSESTRSGGNEQFL. The CDR3 nucleotides are TGCGCCAGCAGTGAGTCGACTCGATCGGGGGGGAATGAGCAGTTCCTC.

This clonotype has ten or more counts. The gene calls are TRBV28 and TRBJ2-2; D not certain. The CDR3 spans 16 residues. Germline assignment: CDR1 MDHEN and CDR2 SYDVKM. V lost 4 bases, J lost 5 bases, and 17 bases lay in between. The CDR3 coding sequence is TGTGCCAGCAGTTCCCCCGGCCGAGGACGGACCGGGGAGCTGTTTTTT. Translation: CASSSPGRGRTGELFF. Full variable domain (outside the CDR3, taken from reference TRBV28 and TRBJ2-2): DVKVTQSSRYLVKRTGEKVFLECVQDMDHENMFWYRQDPGLGLRLIYFSYDVKMKEKGDIPEGYSVSREKKERFSLILESASTNQTSMYLCASSSPGRGRTGELFFGEGSRLTVL.

This rearrangement joins TRBV2 to TRBJ1-5; 9 nucleotides agree with TRBD1. Germline assignment: CDR1 SNHLY and CDR2 FYNNEI. V trimming: 3 bases; J trimming: 6 bases; junction bases outside the gene matches: 3. This CDR3 is built from 14 residues. The CDR3 sequence: CASSEDRGTQPQHF. The CDR3 nucleotides read TGTGCCAGCAGTGAGGACAGGGGAACTCAGCCCCAGCATTTT.

This sequence joins TRBV5-1 and TRBJ2-2, with 10 bases lining up with TRBD1. The germline V gene encodes CDR1 SGHRS and CDR2 YFSETQ. V shed 4 bases, J shed 5 bases, and the junction held 11 bases outside the gene matches. The CDR3 is 17 residues long. CDR3 sequence reads: CASSPPTDRGSTGELFF. The CDR3 DNA reads as TGCGCCAGCAGCCCCCCAACGGACAGGGGGAGTACCGGGGAGCTGTTTTTT.

This clonotype was counted ten times or more. This chain joins TRBV24-1 and TRBJ2-1; 16 bases align to TRBD2. The CDR3 contains 19 residues. V dropped 1 base and J dropped 6; count of bases not matched to a gene: 8. The germline gives CDR1 KGHDR, CDR2 SFDVKD. The CDR3 nucleotides read TGTGCCACCAGTGATTTCGGGACTAGCGGGAGGGGACGCTCCAATGAGCAGTTCTTC. It is translated as CATSDFGTSGRGRSNEQFF.

Remarks on this clonotype: It may be a read error: a sequence one base away is much more abundant. Without the conserved terminal phenylalanine or tryptophan, this CDR3 likely stems from a read error. The chain joins TRBV20-1 to TRBJ1-3; a possible D gene is TRBD1 (5 bases). This CDR3 is 13 amino acids long. Trimming took 0 bases from V and 5 from J, leaving 8 bases between them. Looked up from germline, CDR1 is DFQATT and CDR2 is SNEGSKA (reference sequence). The CDR3 region has the DNA TGCAGTGCTAGAGATGGGGGTAGAAACACCATATATTCT. Its translation is CSARDGGRNTIYS.

This clonotype showed up just once. The J gene is TRBJ2-3, the V gene TRBV15; D unresolved. The length of the CDR3 is 14 residues. Between the trimmed V and J ends, which lost 1 base and 7 bases, there was a span of 12 bases. Germline values: CDR1 LNHNV, CDR2 YYDKDF (reference sequence). CDR3 in amino acids: CATSRAESSNTQYF. The CDR3, as DNA: TGTGCCACCAGCAGAGCTGAGTCGTCAAATACGCAGTATTTT. The whole variable domain, filled in from reference TRBV15 and TRBJ2-3, reads DAMVIQNPRYQVTQFGKPVTLSCSQTLNHNVMYWYQQKSSQAPKLLFHYYDKDFNNEADTPDNFQSRRPNTSFCFLDIRSPGLGDTAMYLCATSRAESSNTQYFGPGTRLTVL.

CDR3 sequence reads: CASSPWDRPTQPQHF. The CDR3, as DNA: TGTGCCAGCAGCCCGTGGGACCGGCCGACACAGCCCCAGCATTTT. The chain combines TRBV5-6 with TRBJ1-5; possibly TRBD1 for D (5 bases). Germline V lookup: CDR1 SGHDT, CDR2 YYEEEE. This CDR3 is built from 15 residues. V lost 4 bases to trimming and J lost 7 bases, with 18 bases between them. Using reference TRBV5-6 and TRBJ1-5 for the parts outside the CDR3, the full variable domain is DAGVTQSPTHLIKTRGQQVTLRCSPKSGHDTVSWYQQALGQGPQFIFQYYEEEERQRGNFPDRFSGHQFPNYSSELNVNALLLGDSALYLCASSPWDRPTQPQHFGDGTRLSIL.

The chain carries TRBV5-1 and TRBJ2-5; the D is unclear. Germline V gene lookup returns CDR1 SGHRS and CDR2 YFSETQ. The CDR3 covers 12 residues. Between the trimmed V and J ends, which lost 0 bases and 6 bases, there was a span of 6 bases. CDR3 coding DNA: TGCGCCAGCAGCTTGGAGGCGAAGACCCAGTACTTC. The encoded protein is CASSLEAKTQYF.

This clonotype is medium-sized within its sample. The chain carries TRBV20-1 and TRBJ2-2; TRBD1 matches at 8 bases. With 3 bases clipped from V and 4 bases from J, the junction kept 10 bases outside the gene matches. This CDR3 region has 16 residues. Germline CDR1 is DFQATT and CDR2 is SNEGSKA (reference sequence). DNA of the CDR3: TGCAGTGCTAGGTTCCGGACAGGGAAGTCCACCGGGGAGCTGTTTTTT. It encodes CSARFRTGKSTGELFF.

This chain uses TRBV7-8 with TRBJ1-4; TRBD1 is a possible D gene (5 bases). CDR3 size: 16 residues. V lost 5 bases and J lost 8, with 21 bases in between. Germline V gene sequence: CDR1 SGHVS, CDR2 FQNEAQ. DNA of the CDR3: TGTGCCAGCAGCCACTTTTCCGGGACCCTAGGGGAAAAACTGTTTTTT. This encodes CASSHFSGTLGEKLFF.